Reported below is one T cell receptor beta chain. Profiling relied on immunoSEQ multiplex PCR, and the TCRdb table lists in-frame clones only, not all of them. The table shows about 38,000 clones, with about 90% occurring only once. This sample is part of a study of T cell changes during pregnancy in multiple sclerosis. The V and J ends lost 2 bases and 4 bases respectively, with 8 bases between them. The CDR3 contains 13 residues. CDR1 is SGHDN, CDR2 FVKESK, per germline. The specimen was CD4+ T cells from peripheral blood mononuclear cells, collected in the second trimester of pregnancy. This receptor was obtained from a female donor with multiple sclerosis, enrolled in a pregnancy study. This chain uses TRBV14 with TRBJ1-2; D is unresolved. DNA for the CDR3: TGTGCCAGCAGCCAAAATTTCCGCTATGGCTACACCTTC. Translating it yields CASSQNFRYGYTF.